This entry concerns a single T cell receptor (beta chain). Its antigen is currently unknown. This entry comes from a study of a mutant IDH1 vaccine in newly diagnosed glioma. Overall study: Previous care, which was radiotherapy, temozolomide, or both, most often involved both. Participants attended visit V12, the safety follow-up, at week 35, and then attended visit V13 at week 47. Findings and limits, study-wide: Induction of immune responses by the vaccine occurred in approximately 93% of patients. Whatever changes occurred in top peripheral T cell clonotypes seemed unrelated to pseudoprogression.

Produced via immunoSEQ multiplex PCR; TCRdb's table is partial and in-frame only. This sample has approximately 62,000 clones, with 80% to 85% found just once. Time point specified: week 35, safety follow-up. The content of each vaccine dose was 300 ug of mutant IDH1 20-mer peptide, and topical imiquimod accompanied it. In germline, CDR1 is SGHVS, CDR2 FQNEAQ. Deletions cut 7 bases from V and 6 bases from J, with 15 bases between. CDR3 size: 13 residues. This material consisted of PBMCs, taken from a glioma patient whose treatment included an IDH1 peptide vaccine. The TCR was taken from a man between 25 and 39 years old with glioma. The rearrangement uses TRBV7-8 and TRBJ1-1; D not resolved. The CDR3 loop reads CASNKHWEAEAFF. DNA for the CDR3: TGTGCCAGCAACAAACACTGGGAGGCTGAAGCTTTCTTT.